The sequence of this T cell receptor (beta chain) was determined in a study of T-cell reconstitution after alpha-beta-depleted transplantation in children. Points from the study as a whole: From surviving recipient T cells and thymic progenitors came the high day-60 TCRbeta diversity observed in some patients. Among T cells one year after transplant, newly produced cells accounted for most counts and diversity. Expanded graft clones, several hundred of them, were reportedly the source of alpha-beta T cells about two months after transplant.

This clonotype was seen a handful of times. Its matching antigen is unknown. Preparing the TCRbeta library involved the use of unique molecular identifiers. TCRdb reanalysed the PCR reads using MiXCR and keeps one entry per CDR3 protein. The table shows a few hundred thousand distinct CDR3 sequences, with approximately 23% occurring only once. V lost 6 bases to trimming and J lost 6 bases; unmatched junction nucleotides: 13. The length of the CDR3 is 14 residues. CDR1 and CDR2 from the germline V gene are DFQATT and SNEGSKA (reference sequence). Here the sequenced sample was PBMCs, mostly from graft donor cells, taken 180 days after TCRalphabeta/CD19-depleted stem cell transplant. This receptor was taken from a male patient under 18 who had a stem cell transplant for acute lymphoblastic leukemia, so the T cells may come from the graft donor. This rearrangement joins TRBV20-1 to TRBJ1-1; TRBD1 matches at 7 bases. The CDR3 spells CSASPRDSLSEAFF. DNA of the CDR3: TGCAGTGCGAGCCCCCGGGACAGCTTATCTGAAGCTTTCTTT.